The 14 T cell receptor beta chains below all came from one sample that was sequenced in a study of T-cell reconstitution after alpha-beta-depleted transplantation in children. Preparation of the TCRbeta library involved a method that used unique molecular identifiers. From the PCR reads, TCRdb called clonotypes with MiXCR, one entry per CDR3 protein. The data contain some 840,000 distinct CDR3 sequences, 16% of them singletons. The sequenced sample was PBMCs, mostly from graft donor cells, obtained 360 days after TCRalphabeta/CD19-depleted stem cell transplant. These TCRs come from a male patient younger than 18 who had a stem cell transplant for acute lymphoblastic leukemia, so the T cells may come from the graft donor.

This clonotype was seen a few times. The chain uses TRBV4-1 and TRBJ2-1; 13 bases agree with TRBD2. Losses at the gene ends were 5 bases for V and 7 bases for J; bases not matched to a gene: 5. The germline gives CDR1 MGHRA, CDR2 YSYEKL. CDR3 length: 15 residues. The CDR3 DNA reads as TGCGCCAGCAGCGAACTAGCGGGAGGGCCAAATGAGCAGTTCTTC. Protein sequence: CASSELAGGPNEQFF.

This clonotype appeared many times. The chain has TRBV4-1 and TRBJ2-7; 7 nucleotides line up with TRBD2. This CDR3 contains 17 residues. Germline loops: CDR1 MGHRA, CDR2 YSYEKL. J gave up 2 bases and V 3 bases, and 13 bases lay outside the gene matches. The CDR3 DNA reads as TGCGCCAGCAGCCATTCCCCTCCTCAGCGGGAAACCTACGAGCAGTACTTC. Protein sequence: CASSHSPPQRETYEQYF.

There are a few counts of this clonotype. The CDR3 bases are TGCGCCAGCAGCTTGGCCCGTCAGGGAGCAGGTTTCTACAATGAGCAGTTCTTC. Its protein product is CASSLARQGAGFYNEQFF. V gene TRBV5-1 combines with J gene TRBJ2-1; the D gene could be TRBD1 or TRBD2 (5 bases each). The CDR3 is 18 amino acids. Trimming took 0 bases from V and 3 from J, leaving 19 bases between them. Germline CDR1 and CDR2: SGHRS and YFSETQ. The full variable domain, its missing parts supplied by reference TRBV5-1 and TRBJ2-1, is KAGVTQTPRYLIKTRGQQVTLSCSPISGHRSVSWYQQTPGQGLQFLFEYFSETQRNKGNFPGRFSGRQFSNSRSEMNVSTLELGDSALYLCASSLARQGAGFYNEQFFGPGTRLTVL.

This clonotype was counted ten times or more. The V call is TRBV27, the J call TRBJ2-3; D may be TRBD2 (5 bases). Germline lookup yields CDR1 MNHEY and CDR2 SMNVEV (reference sequence). V lost 5 bases to trimming and J lost 0 bases, with 18 bases between them. The CDR3 totals 17 residues. The CDR3 reads CASSTRQAGWSTDTQYF. CDR3 coding DNA: TGTGCCAGCAGTACTAGGCAGGCGGGCTGGAGCACAGATACGCAGTATTTT.

The rearrangement uses TRBV12-3 or TRBV12-4 and TRBJ1-2; D is perhaps TRBD1 (5 bases). V dropped 8 bases and J dropped 3 bases, with 10 bases sitting between them. This CDR3 region has 12 residues. CDR3 sequence (DNA): TGTGCCAGCGTACAGGACCACTATGGCTACACCTTC. Amino acid sequence: CASVQDHYGYTF.

The V gene is TRBV7-7, the J gene TRBJ2-1, with D maybe TRBD2 (6 bases). Germline lookup yields CDR1 SSHAT and CDR2 FNYEAQ (reference sequence). V lost 3 bases, J lost 0 bases, and 12 bases lay in between. The CDR3 totals 16 residues. CDR3 sequence: CASSLRDSSSYNEQFF. CDR3 DNA: TGTGCCAGCAGCTTGCGGGATTCTAGCTCCTACAATGAGCAGTTCTTC.

The rearrangement joins TRBV5-1 to TRBJ2-4; 8 bases map to TRBD2. The CDR3 has 20 residues. The ends lost 2 bases at V and 0 bases at J; junction bases unmatched: 16. The germline CDR1 and CDR2 sequences are SGHRS and YFSETQ. The CDR3 coding sequence is TGCGCCAGCAGCTTACCCCAAGCGGGAGCCTCGCAACTAGCCAAAAACATTCAGTACTTC. This gives the protein CASSLPQAGASQLAKNIQYF.

The chain recombines TRBV20-1 with TRBJ2-2; D gene uncertain. Germline-derived CDR1 and CDR2 are DFQATT and SNEGSKA (reference sequence). This CDR3 spans 14 amino acids. The V gene lost 4 bases and the J gene lost 4 bases, with 13 bases spanning the gap. Here the CDR3 DNA reads TGCAGTGCTATTCCCCCTACGGGCACCGGGGAGCTGTTTTTT. Translating gives CSAIPPTGTGELFF.

There are many counts of this clonotype. The rearrangement joins TRBV20-1 to TRBJ2-7; possible D gene TRBD2, 6 bases. The germline V and J ends were trimmed by 0 bases and 0 bases, with 12 bases remaining between them. Germline lookup yields CDR1 DFQATT and CDR2 SNEGSKA (reference sequence). The CDR3 consists of 15 residues. In DNA form, the CDR3 reads TGCAGTGCTAGAGATCCGCGGGGTCTCTCCTACGAGCAGTACTTC. This codes for CSARDPRGLSYEQYF.

At least ten counts were recorded for this clonotype. J is TRBJ2-7 and V is TRBV12-3 or TRBV12-4, with TRBD1 matching 7 bases. The J segment lost 6 bases and the V segment lost 3 bases, leaving 8 bases of the junction unmatched. The CDR3 runs to 14 residues. As DNA, the CDR3 is TGTGCCAGCAGTTTGGGGCAGGGGGTGGGCGAGCAGTACTTC. Translated, it gives CASSLGQGVGEQYF.

This chain uses TRBV30 with TRBJ1-4; the D gene is possibly TRBD1 (5 bases). The CDR3 runs 15 residues. CDR1 and CDR2 from the germline V gene are GTSNPN and SVGIG (reference sequence). The V gene lost 4 bases and the J gene lost 7 bases, with 19 bases spanning the gap. In DNA, the CDR3 is TGTGCCTGGACCCACCCGACGGGGGGTAGTGAAAAACTGTTTTTT. This codes for CAWTHPTGGSEKLFF.

This clonotype appeared a single time. The rearrangement links TRBV27 to TRBJ2-1; 9 bases are a match to TRBD2. Trimming cost V 2 bases and J 8 bases; bases outside gene matches: 7. This CDR3 comprises 15 residues. The V gene's germline CDR1 is MNHEY and CDR2 SMNVEV (reference sequence). CDR3 in amino acids: CASSLSGVAGDEQFF. CDR3 nucleotides: TGTGCCAGCAGTTTAAGTGGGGTAGCGGGAGATGAGCAGTTCTTC.

Many counts were recorded for this clonotype. The rearrangement joins TRBV12-3 or TRBV12-4 to TRBJ1-1; 8 nucleotides align to TRBD1. The CDR3 has 12 amino acids. V shed 3 bases and J 14 bases; nucleotides not matched to a gene: 8. The CDR3 sequence is CASSFVGRQGFF. In DNA form, the CDR3 reads TGTGCCAGCAGTTTTGTCGGCAGACAGGGGTTCTTT.

The rearrangement links TRBV29-1 to TRBJ2-7, with a weak D call TRBD2 (6 bases). The CDR3 has 15 amino acids. The germline CDR1 and CDR2 sequences are SQVTM and ANQGSEA. Trimming shortened V by 0 bases and J by 3 bases, and 15 bases separated the two germline ends. CDR3 nucleotides: TGCAGCGTTGAAGATGGGGACTCAATTCACTACGAGCAGTACTTC. This translates into CSVEDGDSIHYEQYF.